These 31 T cell receptor beta chains originate from one sample sequenced in a study of PD-L1 blockade in urothelial cancer. Here immunoSEQ multiplex PCR was the method, and the copy in TCRdb shows in-frame clones only, minus some. The profile shows roughly 50,000 clones, about 85% of them singletons. Time point denoted: pretreatment peripheral blood. The sequencing used PBMCs, collected around atezolizumab (anti-PD-L1) treatment. These receptors were taken from a man between 65 and 80 years old with urothelial cancer.

The gene calls are TRBV7-2 and TRBJ1-2; weak D call: TRBD1 (5 bases). From germline, CDR1 is SGHTA and CDR2 FQGNSA. This CDR3 is 15 amino acids long. V lost 4 bases to trimming and J lost 0 bases, with 12 bases between them. The CDR3 DNA is TGTGCCAGCAGCTACCAGGGATATTCTAACTATGGCTACACCTTC. Its protein is CASSYQGYSNYGYTF.

This sequence joins TRBV7-9 and TRBJ2-1; D is unresolved. Trimming took 5 bases from V and 3 from J, leaving 8 bases between them. This CDR3 region has 13 residues. Germline V lookup: CDR1 SEHNR, CDR2 FQNEAQ (reference sequence). DNA of the CDR3: TGTGCCAGCAGCCGCGGAGTCTACAATGAGCAGTTCTTC. It encodes CASSRGVYNEQFF.

The CDR3 here is CASSPQGQLLSYEQYF. In DNA form, the CDR3 reads TGTGCCAGCAGTCCCCAGGGACAGCTCTTATCCTACGAGCAGTACTTC. The rearrangement uses TRBV28 and TRBJ2-7, with 7 bases matching TRBD1. V shed 5 bases and J 1 base; nucleotides not matched to a gene: 11. CDR1 MDHEN and CDR2 SYDVKM come from the germline V gene. The CDR3 covers 16 residues.

This clone was seen only a few times. The chain links TRBV21-1 to TRBJ1-1; TRBD1 is the table's D call and was not checked against the DNA. TRBV21-1 has pseudogene status. CDR3 size: 15 residues. The CDR3 bases are TGTGCCATTCCGTCCGATTCGACAGGGAACACTGAAGCTTTCTTT. Residues: CAIPSDSTGNTEAFF.

The J gene is TRBJ2-2, the V gene TRBV6-5; 7 positions match TRBD1. The CDR3 covers 14 residues. Germline values: CDR1 MNHEY, CDR2 SVGAGI. V dropped 6 bases and J dropped 2; count of bases not matched to a gene: 3. The CDR3 region is CASRGDRNTGELFF. The DNA for the CDR3 is TGTGCCAGCAGGGGGGACAGAAACACCGGGGAGCTGTTTTTT.

There are a few counts of this clone. This sequence joins TRBV15 and TRBJ1-2; 10 nucleotides match TRBD1. The length of the CDR3 is 14 residues. Germline assignment: CDR1 LNHNV and CDR2 YYDKDF (reference sequence). V shed 1 base, J shed 7 bases, and the junction held 3 bases outside the gene matches. Written as DNA, the CDR3 is TGTGCCACCAGCAGAGTGGGACAGGGGTTTGGCTACACCTTC. Translated, it gives CATSRVGQGFGYTF.

The rearrangement joins TRBV19 to TRBJ1-1, with 7 bases lining up with TRBD1. The CDR3 spans 13 residues. Germline values: CDR1 LNHDA, CDR2 SQIVND (reference sequence). Losses at the gene ends were 4 bases for V and 5 bases for J; bases not matched to a gene: 4. The CDR3 loop reads CASSSTGETEAFF. CDR3 DNA sequence: TGTGCCAGTAGTAGTACAGGGGAGACTGAAGCTTTCTTT.

This clone was seen a few times. The CDR3: CASSEGGLAGNPSTDTQYF. DNA for the CDR3: TGTGCCAGCAGTGAAGGTGGACTAGCGGGAAACCCTAGCACAGATACGCAGTATTTT. The V call is TRBV2, the J call TRBJ2-3; 12 bases fit TRBD2. Germline V gene lookup returns CDR1 SNHLY and CDR2 FYNNEI. V lost 1 base, J lost 0 bases, and 8 bases stayed unmatched. CDR3 length: 19 residues.

This chain joins TRBV29-1 and TRBJ1-2; maybe TRBD1 (6 bases). CDR1 is SQVTM, CDR2 ANQGSEA, per germline. This CDR3 has 11 residues. Trimming took off 4 bases at V and 5 bases at J, with 8 bases between the two ends. The CDR3, as DNA: TGCAGCGTTGGACAGGAGTATGGCTACACCTTC. It specifies CSVGQEYGYTF. The variable domain in full, with the rest retrieved from reference TRBV29-1 and TRBJ1-2, is SAVISQKPSRDICQRGTSLTIQCQVDSQVTMMFWYRQQPGQSLTLIATANQGSEATYESGFVIDKFPISRPNLTFSTLTVSNMSPEDSSIYLCSVGQEYGYTFGSGTRLTVV.

The chain links TRBV23-1 to TRBJ2-5, with D possibly TRBD1 on 6 matching bases. TRBV23-1 is filed as an ORF, its function uncertain. V lost 6 bases and J lost 3, with 29 bases in between. This CDR3 has 19 residues. In DNA, the CDR3 is TGCGCCAGCAGGAAGGCGCGGACAGCCGGAACGAAGAGAAAAGAGACCCAGTACTTC. Encoded protein: CASRKARTAGTKRKETQYF.

The chain joins TRBV5-1 to TRBJ2-1; TRBD1 agrees at 12 bases. Germline CDR1 reads SGHRS; CDR2 reads YFSETQ. This CDR3 spans 16 amino acids. Trimming removed 0 bases from V and 10 bases from J; junction bases left unmatched: 8. The CDR3 here is CASSLAPGQGAVEQFF. The CDR3 bases are TGCGCCAGCAGCTTGGCCCCGGGACAGGGGGCCGTCGAGCAGTTCTTC.

The chain combines TRBV2 with TRBJ2-5, with D possibly being TRBD2 (5 bases). The CDR3 runs 15 residues. V gave up 3 bases and J gave up 0 bases, with 11 bases separating them. Looked up from germline, CDR1 is SNHLY and CDR2 is FYNNEI. The CDR3, as DNA: TGTGCCAGCAGTGATGGGCGGAGGTACCAAGAGACCCAGTACTTC. Protein sequence: CASSDGRRYQETQYF.

V and J are TRBV18 and TRBJ1-2; 8 bases line up with TRBD1. Germline values: CDR1 KGHSH, CDR2 LQKENI. The V segment lost 1 base and the J segment 3 bases; nucleotides outside the gene matches: 10. The CDR3 sequence is 17 residues long. DNA for the CDR3: TGTGCCAGCTCACCACGTCGGACAGGGTCGGCAGACTATGGCTACACCTTC. Protein: CASSPRRTGSADYGYTF. Supplemented by reference TRBV18 and TRBJ1-2, the full variable domain reads NAGVMQNPRHLVRRRGQEARLRCSPMKGHSHVYWYRQLPEEGLKFMVYLQKENIIDESGMPKERFSAEFPKEGPSILRIQQVVRGDSAAYFCASSPRRTGSADYGYTFGSGTRLTVV.

The V gene is TRBV7-2, the J gene TRBJ2-7; the match to TRBD2 covers 11 bases. V dropped 5 bases and J dropped 4; count of bases not matched to a gene: 7. The germline gives CDR1 SGHTA, CDR2 FQGNSA. The CDR3 is 15 residues long. The CDR3 nucleotides are TGTGCCAGCAGCCCACCGACTAGCGGGAAGTACGAGCAGTACTTC. Translating gives CASSPPTSGKYEQYF.

The J gene is TRBJ1-5, the V gene TRBV28; the D is unclear. The CDR3 has 11 amino acids. CDR1 and CDR2 from the germline V gene are MDHEN and SYDVKM. The V end lost 5 bases, the J end lost 9 bases, and 8 bases lay between the germline ends. CDR3: CASSIGGPQHF. The CDR3 coding sequence is TGTGCCAGCAGTATCGGTGGGCCCCAGCATTTT.

This clone has only one observation. J is TRBJ2-1 and V is TRBV4-1, with D unclear. Germline V CDR1 and CDR2: MGHRA, YSYEKL. V dropped 4 bases and J dropped 0 bases, with 13 bases sitting between them. The CDR3 totals 16 residues. The CDR3 region is CASSPSAVLSYNEQFF. In nucleotides, the CDR3 is TGCGCCAGCAGCCCCTCGGCGGTCCTCTCCTACAATGAGCAGTTCTTC.

V gene TRBV7-2 combines with J gene TRBJ2-2; 10 positions match TRBD2. With 2 bases clipped from V and 5 bases from J, the junction kept 2 bases outside the gene matches. CDR1 and CDR2 (germline): SGHTA, FQGNSA. CDR3 size: 15 residues. The CDR3 region is CASSLQGLATGELFF. CDR3 nucleotides: TGTGCCAGCAGCTTACAGGGACTAGCGACCGGGGAGCTGTTTTTT. The entire variable domain, with the rest obtained from reference TRBV7-2 and TRBJ2-2, is as follows: GAGVSQSPSNKVTEKGKDVELRCDPISGHTALYWYRQSLGQGLEFLIYFQGNSAPDKSGLPSDRFSAERTGGSVSTLTIQRTQQEDSAVYLCASSLQGLATGELFFGEGSRLTVL.

The CDR3 DNA sequence: TGTGCCAGCTCACCAGGTGGTCGGGAGACCCAGTACTTC. It encodes CASSPGGRETQYF. V is TRBV18 and J is TRBJ2-5; D is uncertain. Germline V CDR1 and CDR2: KGHSH, LQKENI. V was cut by 2 bases and J by 5 bases, with 9 bases left in between. The CDR3 is 13 amino acids.

The chain is built from TRBV27 and TRBJ2-1; 9 positions agree with TRBD1. The ends lost 4 bases at V and 5 bases at J; junction bases unmatched: 9. The germline V gene has CDR1 MNHEY and CDR2 SMNVEV (reference sequence). The CDR3 has 16 amino acids. The CDR3 nucleotides are TGTGCCAGCAGTTCCGCCGGGACAGGGAGGCACAATGAGCAGTTCTTC. The encoded protein is CASSSAGTGRHNEQFF.

The rearrangement links TRBV7-9 to TRBJ1-4; the match to TRBD1 covers 7 bases. CDR1 is SEHNR and CDR2 is FQNEAQ in the germline V gene (reference sequence). Germline trimming cut 6 bases from V and 7 bases from J; bases unmatched to any gene: 11. The CDR3 length is 15 residues. The CDR3 DNA sequence: TGTGCCAGCAGTACCAAGACAGGGTATTCTGAAAAACTGTTTTTT. It specifies CASSTKTGYSEKLFF.

The chain recombines TRBV6-5 with TRBJ2-7, with a possible D match to TRBD2 (5 bases). The CDR3 has 15 residues. Between the trimmed V and J ends, which lost 0 bases and 2 bases, there was a span of 11 bases. Germline V CDR1 and CDR2: MNHEY, SVGAGI. The CDR3 DNA is TGTGCCAGCAGTTACTCCGCGGGTGGGGCCTACGAGCAGTACTTC. It translates to CASSYSAGGAYEQYF.

In DNA form, the CDR3 reads TGTGCCAGCAGCCAAGAGGCGGGGACCCTGGGGGAAAAACTGTTTTTT. Its protein product is CASSQEAGTLGEKLFF. The chain uses TRBV4-2 and TRBJ1-4; D is perhaps TRBD1 (5 bases). The CDR3 is 16 residues long. With 0 bases removed from V and 8 bases from J, the gap between germline ends came to 16 bases. Germline V CDR1 and CDR2: LGHNA, YNFKEQ.

This sequence joins TRBV5-4 and TRBJ1-1, with TRBD1 identical over 10 bases. Germline values: CDR1 SGHNT, CDR2 YYREEE (reference sequence). V shed 0 bases and J 6 bases; nucleotides not matched to a gene: 5. This CDR3 is built from 15 residues. The CDR3 DNA follows: TGTGCCAGCAGCTTGGAAGGGACAGGGGCACCTGAAGCTTTCTTT. Translating gives CASSLEGTGAPEAFF.

The chain links TRBV7-9 to TRBJ2-1; the match to TRBD2 covers 9 bases. The J segment lost 4 bases and the V segment lost 5 bases, leaving 6 bases of the junction unmatched. Germline V gene data show CDR1 as SEHNR and CDR2 as FQNEAQ (reference sequence). This CDR3 comprises 15 residues. The chain's CDR3 is CASSVTSGFYNEQFF. The CDR3 DNA reads TGTGCCAGCAGCGTGACTAGCGGATTTTACAATGAGCAGTTCTTC.

V usage is TRBV27 and J usage is TRBJ1-2; D remains ambiguous. Germline-derived CDR1 and CDR2 are MNHEY and SMNVEV (reference sequence). Between the trimmed V and J ends, which lost 5 bases and 0 bases, there was a span of 7 bases. CDR3 size: 13 residues. The CDR3 nucleotides are TGTGCCAGCAGTACTACGGCTAACTATGGCTACACCTTC. It yields the protein CASSTTANYGYTF.

The chain couples TRBV5-1 to TRBJ2-7; 12 nucleotides agree with TRBD1. V lost 5 bases to trimming and J lost 6 bases; unmatched junction nucleotides: 6. Germline lookup yields CDR1 SGHRS and CDR2 YFSETQ. The CDR3 is 14 amino acids. The CDR3: CASRPGTGGGEQYF. CDR3 DNA: TGCGCCAGCAGACCGGGGACAGGGGGCGGCGAGCAGTACTTC.

V is TRBV9 and J is TRBJ2-1; 9 positions agree with TRBD2. In germline, CDR1 is SGDLS, CDR2 YYNGEE. V was clipped by 0 bases and J by 8 bases; unmatched bases: 6. CDR3 length: 15 residues. CDR3 bases: TGTGCCAGCAGCGTAGGGATTAGCGGGAGTGATGAGCAGTTCTTC. Amino acid sequence: CASSVGISGSDEQFF.

V gene TRBV4-1 combines with J gene TRBJ2-1, with 12 bases aligning to TRBD2. CDR3 length: 16 residues. J was trimmed by 8 bases and V by 1 base; bases with no gene match: 6. The germline V gene encodes CDR1 MGHRA and CDR2 YSYEKL. CDR3 sequence: CASSQGGLAGTDEQFF. For the CDR3, the DNA is TGCGCCAGCAGCCAAGGAGGACTAGCGGGAACGGATGAGCAGTTCTTC.

The chain couples TRBV19 to TRBJ2-5; possible D gene TRBD1, 7 bases. The germline V gene has CDR1 LNHDA and CDR2 SQIVND (reference sequence). V gave up 1 base and J gave up 4 bases, with 10 bases separating them. The CDR3 loop spans 14 amino acids. This CDR3 is CASSIAGGRETQYF. CDR3 DNA sequence: TGTGCCAGTAGTATAGCAGGGGGGAGAGAGACCCAGTACTTC.

The V and J genes are TRBV6-5 and TRBJ2-4; TRBD1 matches 9 bases. The germline V gene has CDR1 MNHEY and CDR2 SVGAGI. The length of the CDR3 is 15 residues. The J segment lost 2 bases and the V segment lost 5 bases, leaving 4 bases of the junction unmatched. DNA for the CDR3: TGTGCCAGCAGTAGACAGGGGGGGACCAAAAACATTCAGTACTTC. This translates into CASSRQGGTKNIQYF.

The rearrangement joins TRBV2 to TRBJ2-1; 11 bases fit TRBD2. CDR1 is SNHLY and CDR2 is FYNNEI in the germline V gene. CDR3 size: 14 residues. The V and J ends lost 6 bases and 9 bases, in that order; junction bases with no gene match: 7. Written as DNA, the CDR3 is TGTGCCAGCAGGGTAGCGGGAGGGCCCGGTGAGCAGTTCTTC. This gives the protein CASRVAGGPGEQFF.